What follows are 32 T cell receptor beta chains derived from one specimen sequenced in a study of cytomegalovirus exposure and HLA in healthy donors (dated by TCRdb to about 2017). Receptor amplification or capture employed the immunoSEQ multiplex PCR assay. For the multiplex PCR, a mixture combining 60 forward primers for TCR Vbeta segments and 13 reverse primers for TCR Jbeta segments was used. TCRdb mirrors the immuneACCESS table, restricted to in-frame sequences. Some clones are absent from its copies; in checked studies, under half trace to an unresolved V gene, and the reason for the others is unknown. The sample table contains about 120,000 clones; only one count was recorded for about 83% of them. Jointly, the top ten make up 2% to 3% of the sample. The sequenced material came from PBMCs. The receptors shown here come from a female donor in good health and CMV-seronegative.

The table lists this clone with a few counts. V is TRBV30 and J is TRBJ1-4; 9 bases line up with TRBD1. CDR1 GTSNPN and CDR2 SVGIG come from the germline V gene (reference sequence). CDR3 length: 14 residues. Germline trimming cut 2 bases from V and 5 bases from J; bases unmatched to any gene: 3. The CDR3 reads CAWSTGTGNEKLFF. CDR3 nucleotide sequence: TGTGCCTGGAGTACCGGGACAGGGAATGAAAAACTGTTTTTT.

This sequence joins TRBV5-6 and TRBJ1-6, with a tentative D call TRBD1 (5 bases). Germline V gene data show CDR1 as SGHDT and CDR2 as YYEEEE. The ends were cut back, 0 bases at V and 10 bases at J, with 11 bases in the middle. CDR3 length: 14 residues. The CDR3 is CASSLGGVESPLHF. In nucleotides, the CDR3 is TGTGCCAGCAGCTTGGGGGGCGTTGAATCACCCCTCCACTTT.

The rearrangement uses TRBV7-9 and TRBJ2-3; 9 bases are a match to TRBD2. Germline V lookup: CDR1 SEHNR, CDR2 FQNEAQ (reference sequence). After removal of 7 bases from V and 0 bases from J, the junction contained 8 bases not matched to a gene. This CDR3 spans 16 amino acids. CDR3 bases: TGTGCCAGCAATCGACTAGCGGACCCTAGCACAGATACGCAGTATTTT. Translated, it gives CASNRLADPSTDTQYF.

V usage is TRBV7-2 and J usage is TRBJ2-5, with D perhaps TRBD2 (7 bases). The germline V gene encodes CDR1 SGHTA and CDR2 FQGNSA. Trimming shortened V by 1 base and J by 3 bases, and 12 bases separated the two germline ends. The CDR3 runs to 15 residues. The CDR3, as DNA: TGTGCCAGCAGCTTAGGCGGGGGCGGCAAAGAGACCCAGTACTTC. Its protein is CASSLGGGGKETQYF.

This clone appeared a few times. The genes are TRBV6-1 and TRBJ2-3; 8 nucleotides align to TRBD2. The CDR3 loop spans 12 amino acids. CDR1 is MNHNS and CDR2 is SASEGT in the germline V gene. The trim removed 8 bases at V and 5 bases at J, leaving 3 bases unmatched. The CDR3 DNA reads TGTGCCAGCTTGCGGGGGGTAGATACGCAGTATTTT. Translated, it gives CASLRGVDTQYF.

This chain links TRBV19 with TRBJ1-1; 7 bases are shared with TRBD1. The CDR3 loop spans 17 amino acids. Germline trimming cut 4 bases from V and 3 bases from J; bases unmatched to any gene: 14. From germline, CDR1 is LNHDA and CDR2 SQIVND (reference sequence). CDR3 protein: CASSSLTATGEDTEAFF. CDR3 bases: TGTGCCAGTAGTAGCTTAACTGCAACAGGGGAAGACACTGAAGCTTTCTTT.

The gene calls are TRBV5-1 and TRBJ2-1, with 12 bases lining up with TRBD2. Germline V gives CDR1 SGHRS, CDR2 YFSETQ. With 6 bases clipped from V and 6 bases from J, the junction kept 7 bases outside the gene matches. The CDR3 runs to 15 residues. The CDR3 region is CASNPGLAGPNEQFF. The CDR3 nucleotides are TGCGCCAGCAACCCCGGACTAGCGGGGCCCAATGAGCAGTTCTTC.

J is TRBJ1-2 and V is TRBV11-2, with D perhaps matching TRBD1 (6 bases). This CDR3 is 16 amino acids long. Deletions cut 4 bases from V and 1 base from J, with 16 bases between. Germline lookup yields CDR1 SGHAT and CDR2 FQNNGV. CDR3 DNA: TGTGCCAGCAGCTCGAGCCGGACAGAGGATAACTATGGCTACACCTTC. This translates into CASSSSRTEDNYGYTF.

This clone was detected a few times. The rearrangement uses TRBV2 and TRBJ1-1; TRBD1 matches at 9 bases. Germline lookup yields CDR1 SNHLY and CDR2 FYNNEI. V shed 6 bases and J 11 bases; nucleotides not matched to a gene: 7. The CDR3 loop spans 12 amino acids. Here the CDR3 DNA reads TGTGCCAGCAGAGGGGACAGGGAGCAGGCTTTCTTT. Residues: CASRGDREQAFF.

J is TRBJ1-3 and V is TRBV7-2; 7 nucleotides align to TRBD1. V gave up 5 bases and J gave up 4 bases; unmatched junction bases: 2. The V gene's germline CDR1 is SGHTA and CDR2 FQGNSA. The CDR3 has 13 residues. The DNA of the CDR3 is TGTGCCAGCAGCGAGGACAGGGGAAACACCATATATTTT. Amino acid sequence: CASSEDRGNTIYF.

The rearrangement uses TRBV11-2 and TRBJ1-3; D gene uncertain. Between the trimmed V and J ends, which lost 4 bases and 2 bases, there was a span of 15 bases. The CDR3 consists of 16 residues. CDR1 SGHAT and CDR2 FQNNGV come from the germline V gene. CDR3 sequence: CASSWSTGRAGNTIYF. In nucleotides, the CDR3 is TGTGCCAGCAGCTGGAGCACTGGGAGGGCTGGAAACACCATATATTTT.

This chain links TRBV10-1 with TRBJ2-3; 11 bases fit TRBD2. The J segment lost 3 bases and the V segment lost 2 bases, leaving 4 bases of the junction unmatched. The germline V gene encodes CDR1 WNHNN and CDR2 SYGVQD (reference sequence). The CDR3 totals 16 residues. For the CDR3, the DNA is TGCGCCAGCAGTGAGGCTAGCGGGGGGTTTACAGATACGCAGTATTTT. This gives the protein CASSEASGGFTDTQYF.

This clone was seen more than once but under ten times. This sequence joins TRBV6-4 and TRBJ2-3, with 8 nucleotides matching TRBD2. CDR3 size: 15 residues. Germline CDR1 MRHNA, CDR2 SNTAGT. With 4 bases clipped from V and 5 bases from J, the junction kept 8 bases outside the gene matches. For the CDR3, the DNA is TGTGCCAGCAGTGTCACTAGCGGAGGGGGAGATACGCAGTATTTT. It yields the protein CASSVTSGGGDTQYF.

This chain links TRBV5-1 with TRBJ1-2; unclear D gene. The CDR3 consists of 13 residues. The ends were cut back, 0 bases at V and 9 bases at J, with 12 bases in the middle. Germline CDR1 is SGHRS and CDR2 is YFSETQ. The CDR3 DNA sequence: TGCGCCAGCAGCTTGGGACACCGTTATAGCTACACCTTC. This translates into CASSLGHRYSYTF.

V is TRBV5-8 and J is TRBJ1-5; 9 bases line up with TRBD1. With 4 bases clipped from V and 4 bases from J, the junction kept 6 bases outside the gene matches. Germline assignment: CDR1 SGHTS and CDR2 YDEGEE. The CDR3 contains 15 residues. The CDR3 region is CASSRADRGNQPQHF. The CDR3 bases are TGTGCCAGCAGCAGGGCGGACAGGGGTAATCAGCCCCAGCATTTT.

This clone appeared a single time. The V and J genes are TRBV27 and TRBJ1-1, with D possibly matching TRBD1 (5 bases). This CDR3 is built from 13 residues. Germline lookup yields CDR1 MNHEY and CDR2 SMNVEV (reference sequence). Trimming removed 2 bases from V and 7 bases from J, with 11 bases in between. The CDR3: CASSLGRQREAFF. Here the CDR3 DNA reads TGTGCCAGCAGTTTAGGTAGACAGCGTGAAGCTTTCTTT.

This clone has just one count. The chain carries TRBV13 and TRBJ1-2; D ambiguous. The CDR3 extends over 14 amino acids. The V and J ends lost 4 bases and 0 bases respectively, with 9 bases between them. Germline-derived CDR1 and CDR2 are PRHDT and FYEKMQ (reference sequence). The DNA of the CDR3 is TGTGCCAGCAGCTCCGCAGATACTAACTATGGCTACACCTTC. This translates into CASSSADTNYGYTF.

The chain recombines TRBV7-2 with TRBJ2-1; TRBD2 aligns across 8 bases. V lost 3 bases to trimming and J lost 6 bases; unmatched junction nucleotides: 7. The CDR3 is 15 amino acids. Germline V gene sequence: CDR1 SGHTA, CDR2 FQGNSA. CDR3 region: CASSLTSVLANEQFF. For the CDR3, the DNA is TGTGCCAGCAGCTTGACTAGCGTCCTAGCCAATGAGCAGTTCTTC.

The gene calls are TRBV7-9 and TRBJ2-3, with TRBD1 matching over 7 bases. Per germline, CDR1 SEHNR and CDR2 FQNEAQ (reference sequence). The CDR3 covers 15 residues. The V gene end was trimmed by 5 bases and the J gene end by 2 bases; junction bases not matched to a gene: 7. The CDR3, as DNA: TGTGCCAGCAGCCAAGGGGACAGCTCCACAGATACGCAGTATTTT. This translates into CASSQGDSSTDTQYF.

The CDR3 region has the DNA TGTGCCAGCAGTCCGCTCCTAGAGGGGGTCAGAGGTAATGAGCAGTTCTTC. Its translation is CASSPLLEGVRGNEQFF. This rearrangement joins TRBV28 to TRBJ2-1; maybe TRBD1 (6 bases). CDR1 is MDHEN, CDR2 SYDVKM, per germline. This CDR3 has 17 amino acids. Trimming left V 5 bases short and J 7 bases short, with 24 bases between.

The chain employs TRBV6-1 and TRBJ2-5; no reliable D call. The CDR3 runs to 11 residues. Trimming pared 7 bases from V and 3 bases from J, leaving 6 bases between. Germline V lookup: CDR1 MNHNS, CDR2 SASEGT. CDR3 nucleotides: TGTGCCAGCACCTCCGAAGAGACCCAGTACTTC. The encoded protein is CASTSEETQYF.

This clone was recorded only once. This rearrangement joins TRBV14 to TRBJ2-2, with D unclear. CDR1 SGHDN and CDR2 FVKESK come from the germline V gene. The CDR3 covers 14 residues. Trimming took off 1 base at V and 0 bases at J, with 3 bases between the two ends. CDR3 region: CASSQGANTGELFF. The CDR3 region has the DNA TGTGCCAGCAGCCAAGGCGCGAACACCGGGGAGCTGTTTTTT.

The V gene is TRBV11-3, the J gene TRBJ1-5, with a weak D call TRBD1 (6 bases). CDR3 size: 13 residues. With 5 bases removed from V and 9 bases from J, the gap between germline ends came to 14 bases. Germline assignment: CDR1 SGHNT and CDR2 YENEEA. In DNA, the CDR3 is TGTGCCAGCAGCCAGAGGGGGTGGTTGCCCCAGCATTTT. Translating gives CASSQRGWLPQHF.

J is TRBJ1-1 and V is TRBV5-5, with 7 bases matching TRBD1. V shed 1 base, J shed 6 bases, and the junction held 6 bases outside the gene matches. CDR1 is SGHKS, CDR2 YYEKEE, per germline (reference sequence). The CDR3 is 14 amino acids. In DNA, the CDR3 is TGTGCCAGCAGCTTGATCAGGGGGTGGGCTGAAGCTTTCTTT. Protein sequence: CASSLIRGWAEAFF.

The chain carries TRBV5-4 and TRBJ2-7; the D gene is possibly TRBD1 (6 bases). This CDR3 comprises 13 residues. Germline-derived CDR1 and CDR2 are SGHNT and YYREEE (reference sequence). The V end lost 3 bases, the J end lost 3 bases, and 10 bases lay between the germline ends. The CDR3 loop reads CASSYPDSYEQYF. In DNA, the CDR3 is TGTGCCAGCAGCTACCCGGACAGCTACGAGCAGTACTTC.

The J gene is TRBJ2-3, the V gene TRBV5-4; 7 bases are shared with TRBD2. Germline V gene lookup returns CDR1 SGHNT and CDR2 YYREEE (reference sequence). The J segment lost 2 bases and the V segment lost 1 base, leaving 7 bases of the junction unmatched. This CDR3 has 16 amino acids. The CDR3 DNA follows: TGTGCCAGCAGCTTGTCCCAGCGGGGACCCACAGATACGCAGTATTTT. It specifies CASSLSQRGPTDTQYF.

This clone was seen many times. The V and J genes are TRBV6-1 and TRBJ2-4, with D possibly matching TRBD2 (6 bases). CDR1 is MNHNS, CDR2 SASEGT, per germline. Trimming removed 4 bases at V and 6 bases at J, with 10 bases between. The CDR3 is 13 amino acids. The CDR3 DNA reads TGTGCCAGCAGTGTGGGGGAGGTAAACATTCAGTACTTC. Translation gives CASSVGEVNIQYF.

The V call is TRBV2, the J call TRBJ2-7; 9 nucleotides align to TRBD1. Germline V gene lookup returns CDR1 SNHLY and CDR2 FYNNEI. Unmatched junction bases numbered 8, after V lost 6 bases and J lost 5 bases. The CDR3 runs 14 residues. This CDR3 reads CASRRDRVYDEQYF. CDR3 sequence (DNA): TGTGCCAGCAGGAGGGACAGGGTATACGACGAGCAGTACTTC.

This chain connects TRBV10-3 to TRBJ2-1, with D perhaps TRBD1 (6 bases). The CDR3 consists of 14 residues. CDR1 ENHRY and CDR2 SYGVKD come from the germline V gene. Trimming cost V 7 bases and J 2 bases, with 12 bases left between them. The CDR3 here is CAIKDSSTYNEQFF. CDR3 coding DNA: TGTGCCATCAAGGACAGCTCCACCTACAATGAGCAGTTCTTC.

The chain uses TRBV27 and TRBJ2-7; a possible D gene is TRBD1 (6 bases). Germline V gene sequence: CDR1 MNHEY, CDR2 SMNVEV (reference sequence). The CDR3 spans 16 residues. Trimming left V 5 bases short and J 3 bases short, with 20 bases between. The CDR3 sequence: CASSRLPRDTDYEQYF. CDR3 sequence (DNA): TGTGCCAGCAGTCGGCTCCCCCGGGACACAGACTACGAGCAGTACTTC.

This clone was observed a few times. The CDR3: CASSPSGTAYNEQFF. CDR3 DNA: TGTGCCAGCAGCCCCTCCGGGACAGCCTACAATGAGCAGTTCTTC. V usage is TRBV5-6 and J usage is TRBJ2-1, with 7 bases fitting TRBD1. Germline V gene lookup returns CDR1 SGHDT and CDR2 YYEEEE. The CDR3 runs to 15 residues. The V gene end was trimmed by 4 bases and the J gene end by 2 bases; junction bases not matched to a gene: 6.

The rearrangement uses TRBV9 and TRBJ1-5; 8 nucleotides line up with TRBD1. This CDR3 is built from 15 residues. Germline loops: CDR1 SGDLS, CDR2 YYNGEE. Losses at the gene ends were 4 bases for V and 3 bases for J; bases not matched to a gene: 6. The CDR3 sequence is CASSPQTGANQPQHF. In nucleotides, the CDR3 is TGTGCCAGCAGCCCCCAGACAGGGGCCAATCAGCCCCAGCATTTT.